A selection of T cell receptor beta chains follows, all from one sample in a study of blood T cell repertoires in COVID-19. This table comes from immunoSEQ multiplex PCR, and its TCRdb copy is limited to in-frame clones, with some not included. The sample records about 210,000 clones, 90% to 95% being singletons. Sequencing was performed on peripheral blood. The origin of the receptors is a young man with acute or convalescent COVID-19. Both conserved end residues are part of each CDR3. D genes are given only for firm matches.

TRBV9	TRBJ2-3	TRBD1	CASSVEGTGAWDTQYF
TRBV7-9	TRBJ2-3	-	CASTMGRGSTDTQYF
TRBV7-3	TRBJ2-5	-	CASSLVVQETQYF
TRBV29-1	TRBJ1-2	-	CSVEDPQGMGYGYTF
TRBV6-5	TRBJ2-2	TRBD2	CACGLAYGELFF
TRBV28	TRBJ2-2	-	CASSLFWLLGSGTGELFF
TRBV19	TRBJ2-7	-	CASSIRLVSRWEQYF
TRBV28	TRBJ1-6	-	CASRANSPLHF
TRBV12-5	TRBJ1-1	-	CASGLVTAETMNTEAFF
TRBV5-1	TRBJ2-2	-	CASSSTTWSNTGELFF
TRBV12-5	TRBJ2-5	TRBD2	CASGLGSSGAETQYF
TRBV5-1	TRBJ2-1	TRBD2	CASSFGALAGNNEQFF
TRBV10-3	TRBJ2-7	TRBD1	CATTGTGYEQYF
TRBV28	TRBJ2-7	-	CASRTRLLPYEQYF
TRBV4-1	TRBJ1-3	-	CASGTWTSSGNTIYF
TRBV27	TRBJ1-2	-	CASSSDGNTGYTF
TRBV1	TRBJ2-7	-	CTSSHPKVGGGRREQYF
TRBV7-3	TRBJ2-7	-	CASSPRGLELNEQYF
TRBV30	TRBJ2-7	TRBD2	CAWSVLAGPKQYF
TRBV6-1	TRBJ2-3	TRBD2	CASSDQGTSGTQYF
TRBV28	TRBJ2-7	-	CASSWAGSYYEQYF
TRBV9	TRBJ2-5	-	CASSEGGSKTQYF
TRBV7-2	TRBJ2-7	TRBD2	CASSSGLAGYEQYF
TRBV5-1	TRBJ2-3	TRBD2	CASSALAGGTDTQYF
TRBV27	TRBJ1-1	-	CAIPHLNTEAFF
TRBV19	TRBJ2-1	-	CASSSWATYNEQFF
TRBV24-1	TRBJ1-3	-	CATSDSRTEVNTIYF
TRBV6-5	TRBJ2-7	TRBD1	CASKGQGFYEQYF
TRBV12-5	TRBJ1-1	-	CASARGSTEAFF
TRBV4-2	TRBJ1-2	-	CASSQGGGRDYGYTF
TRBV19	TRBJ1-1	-	CASSIVRGGNTEAFF
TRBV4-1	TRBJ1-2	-	CASSPAKGGSYGYTF
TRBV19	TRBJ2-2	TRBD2	CASSIGLAGVTGELFF
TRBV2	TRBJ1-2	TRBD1	CAFQGTGNYYGYTF
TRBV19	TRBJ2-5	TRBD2	CASSYDSGMIETQYF
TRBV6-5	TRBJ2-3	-	CASTHRQYTQYF
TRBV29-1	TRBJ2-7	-	CSVQGQTYEQYF
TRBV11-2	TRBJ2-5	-	CASSLGPYRNGRQETQYF
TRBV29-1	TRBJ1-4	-	CSGSMGWEEKLFF
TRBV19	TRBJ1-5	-	CASSQQIYSNQPQHF